The source of this T cell receptor beta chain is a study of T cells in Graves' hyperthyroidism and ophthalmopathy. This clonotype was seen more than once but under ten times. Amplification yielded TCR beta CDR3 regions, with RNA transcripts as the source. Primed by the HTBI set, a first-round RT-PCR was run on the TCR CDR3. Each CDR3 protein gets one entry after TCRdb re-called the multiplex PCR reads with MiXCR. The table has around 340,000 distinct CDR3 sequences, roughly 14% seen once; the top ten hold approximately 25%. Trimming shortened V by 1 base and J by 13 bases, and 17 bases separated the two germline ends. CDR1 is MGHRA and CDR2 is YSYEKL in the germline V gene. CDR3 length: 15 amino acids.

V and J are TRBV4-1 and TRBJ1-6, with a tentative D call TRBD1 (5 bases). Sequencing was done on a sample of blood. The receptor's source is a woman aged 25 to 39 with Graves' hyperthyroidism. The CDR3 protein is CASSQGGPTKYPLHF. The CDR3 DNA sequence: TGCGCCAGCAGCCAAGGGGGACCGACAAAGTACCCCCTCCACTTT.